This T cell receptor (beta chain) appears in the sequencing data of a study of blood T cell repertoires in COVID-19. Study-level information: COVID-19 samples from acute and convalescent phases originated in the United States, Italy and Spain. PBMCs, B-cell-depleted T cells, or T cells provided the cDNA or gDNA that made up the material.

CDR3 size: 13 residues. CDR1 and CDR2 (germline): SGHKS, YYEKEE (reference sequence). V was clipped by 4 bases and J by 2 bases, with 9 bases between them. Authors' methods: Researchers report that nucleated cell counts were estimated from reference gene primer amplification. Only in-frame clones appear in the TCRdb table, and some are missing; sequencing was by immunoSEQ multiplex PCR. For V, J and clone size, that table is used; D and trimming come from the DNA. The sample contains about 45,000 clones, roughly three quarters of which appear only once. This chain uses TRBV5-5 with TRBJ2-5; unclear D gene. The sequencing input was peripheral blood. The receptor's source is a man aged 65 to 85 with acute or convalescent COVID-19. CDR3 residues: CASSPQAQETQYF. In DNA, the CDR3 is TGTGCCAGCAGCCCCCAGGCTCAAGAGACCCAGTACTTC.